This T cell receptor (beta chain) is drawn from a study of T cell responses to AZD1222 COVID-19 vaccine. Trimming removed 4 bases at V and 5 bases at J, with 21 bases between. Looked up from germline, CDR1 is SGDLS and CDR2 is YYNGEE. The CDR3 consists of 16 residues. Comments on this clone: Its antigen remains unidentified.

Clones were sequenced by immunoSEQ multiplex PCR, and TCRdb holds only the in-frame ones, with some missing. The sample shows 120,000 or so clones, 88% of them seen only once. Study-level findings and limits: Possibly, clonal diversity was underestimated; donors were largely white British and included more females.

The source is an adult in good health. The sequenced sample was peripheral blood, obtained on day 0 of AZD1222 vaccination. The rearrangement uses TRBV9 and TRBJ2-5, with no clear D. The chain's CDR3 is CASSSGPQSARETQYF. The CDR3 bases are TGTGCCAGCAGCTCAGGACCGCAAAGCGCGCGGGAGACCCAGTACTTC.